This entry describes one T cell receptor beta chain. Other DNA sequences from this sample encode an identical CDR3 as well. Profiled with immunoSEQ multiplex PCR; TCRdb holds only in-frame clones, not every one. The sample has 250,000 to 300,000 clones, around 91% seen once. This sample was taken from a study of blood T cell repertoires in COVID-19. Background on the study: Samples of COVID-19 (acute and convalescent) were obtained from the United States, Italy and Spain. In each case, the material was cDNA or gDNA derived from T cells, B-cell-depleted T cells, or PBMCs.

Trimming stripped 3 bases from V and 2 bases from J, with 7 bases between. The CDR3 consists of 13 residues. J is TRBJ1-1 and V is TRBV12-3 or TRBV12-4; possibly TRBD1 for D (6 bases). Sequencing was performed on peripheral blood. The sequence was obtained from a woman aged 55-70 years with acute or convalescent COVID-19. The CDR3 spells CASSLGANTEAFF. The CDR3, as DNA: TGTGCCAGCAGTTTGGGGGCAAACACTGAAGCTTTCTTT.